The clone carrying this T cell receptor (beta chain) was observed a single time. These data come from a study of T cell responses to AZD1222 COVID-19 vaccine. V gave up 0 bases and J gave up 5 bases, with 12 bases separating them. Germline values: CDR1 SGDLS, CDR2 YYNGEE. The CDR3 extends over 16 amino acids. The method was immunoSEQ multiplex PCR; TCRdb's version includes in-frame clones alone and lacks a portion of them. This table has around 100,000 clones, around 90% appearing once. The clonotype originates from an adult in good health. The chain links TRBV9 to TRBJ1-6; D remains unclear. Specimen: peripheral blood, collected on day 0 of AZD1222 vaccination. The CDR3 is CASSVDEVANNSPLHF. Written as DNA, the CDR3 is TGTGCCAGCAGCGTAGATGAGGTGGCTAATAATTCACCCCTCCACTTT.